The 30 T cell receptor beta chains presented below share a single source sample, sequenced in a study of cytomegalovirus exposure and HLA in healthy donors. The data were produced by immunoSEQ multiplex PCR, yet TCRdb's version contains in-frame clones alone and is incomplete. The profile shows about 240,000 clones, approximately 86% of them singletons. The sample consisted of PBMCs. Every receptor here comes from a woman in her twenties or thirties in good health and CMV-seropositive.

The rearrangement joins TRBV11-2 to TRBJ1-2, with D maybe TRBD1 (5 bases). The germline V and J ends were trimmed by 1 base and 5 bases, with 20 bases remaining between them. Germline CDR1 SGHAT, CDR2 FQNNGV. This CDR3 spans 17 amino acids. CDR3 sequence: CASSLARRGPGLYGYTF. The CDR3 nucleotides are TGTGCCAGCAGCTTAGCGCGGAGGGGTCCCGGACTATATGGCTACACCTTC.

The genes are TRBV5-5 and TRBJ2-3, with 10 bases matching TRBD2. CDR3 length: 18 amino acids. The V and J ends lost 1 base and 7 bases, in that order; junction bases with no gene match: 15. Germline V gene data show CDR1 as SGHKS and CDR2 as YYEKEE (reference sequence). The CDR3, as DNA: TGTGCCAGCAGCTTGTATCAAGTTCCTAGCGGGAGTATTAATACGCAGTATTTT. Translated, it gives CASSLYQVPSGSINTQYF.

This clone came up a few times. The chain has TRBV28 and TRBJ1-3; D is perhaps TRBD1 (5 bases). The germline V gene encodes CDR1 MDHEN and CDR2 SYDVKM. This CDR3 contains 16 residues. Between the trimmed V and J ends, which lost 3 bases and 2 bases, there was a span of 14 bases. The CDR3 DNA follows: TGTGCCAGCAGTTTGACCGCAGGGAGGGCTGGAAACACCATATATTTT. It is translated as CASSLTAGRAGNTIYF.

V and J are TRBV6-6 and TRBJ2-3, with 14 bases fitting TRBD2. The CDR3 is 14 residues long. CDR1 is MNHNY and CDR2 is SVGAGI in the germline V gene (reference sequence). With V trimmed by 8 bases and J by 8 bases, 6 bases remained unmatched. DNA of the CDR3: TGTGCCAGCGTCGTTGGGACTAGCGGGAGTACGCAGTATTTT. Its protein product is CASVVGTSGSTQYF.

The chain recombines TRBV29-1 with TRBJ2-1; a possible D gene is TRBD1 (5 bases). CDR1 and CDR2 (germline): SQVTM, ANQGSEA. Trimming stripped 4 bases from V and 3 bases from J, with 22 bases between. There are 17 residues in the CDR3. DNA for the CDR3: TGCAGCGTTGCCGGCTACCAGGGATACGGGCGCTACAATGAGCAGTTCTTC. It codes for CSVAGYQGYGRYNEQFF.

V usage is TRBV9 and J usage is TRBJ2-1, with TRBD1 matching 10 bases. The CDR3 runs to 18 residues. Germline values: CDR1 SGDLS, CDR2 YYNGEE. With 1 base clipped from V and 5 bases from J, the junction kept 12 bases outside the gene matches. The CDR3 nucleotides are TGTGCCAGCAGCGTATCCAGGAAGGGGACAGGGGTCAACAATGAGCAGTTCTTC. Translated: CASSVSRKGTGVNNEQFF.

The chain combines TRBV27 with TRBJ2-7; a weak D match, TRBD2 (6 bases). Deletions cut 3 bases from V and 2 bases from J, with 17 bases between. The CDR3 runs 16 residues. Germline V CDR1 and CDR2: MNHEY, SMNVEV (reference sequence). The CDR3 sequence is CASSLSPGGATYEQYF. In DNA, the CDR3 is TGTGCCAGCAGTTTGTCCCCAGGCGGGGCTACCTACGAGCAGTACTTC.

The rearrangement links TRBV5-6 to TRBJ2-3; TRBD2 matches 10 bases. The trim removed 3 bases at V and 5 bases at J, leaving 3 bases unmatched. Germline V gives CDR1 SGHDT, CDR2 YYEEEE. The CDR3 runs 14 residues. CDR3 loop: CASSSSGRGDTQYF. CDR3 DNA: TGTGCCAGCAGCTCTAGCGGGAGAGGAGATACGCAGTATTTT.

This chain links TRBV28 with TRBJ1-5; D gene unclear. The germline V and J ends were trimmed by 5 bases and 9 bases, with 17 bases remaining between them. CDR1 is MDHEN and CDR2 is SYDVKM in the germline V gene. The CDR3 loop spans 14 amino acids. In nucleotides, the CDR3 is TGTGCCAGCAGTCCATCGGAGGGAACTCTGCCCCAGCATTTT. Amino acid sequence: CASSPSEGTLPQHF.

V and J are TRBV4-1 and TRBJ2-7; 8 bases agree with TRBD2. V dropped 5 bases and J dropped 2; count of bases not matched to a gene: 5. The CDR3 extends over 14 amino acids. Per the germline V gene, CDR1 is MGHRA and CDR2 is YSYEKL. In nucleotides, the CDR3 is TGCGCCAGCAGCATCCGGGGGGGGGCCTACGAGCAGTACTTC. Its translation: CASSIRGGAYEQYF.

The genes are TRBV19 and TRBJ1-1; maybe TRBD1 (6 bases). The germline V gene has CDR1 LNHDA and CDR2 SQIVND (reference sequence). V lost 7 bases to trimming and J lost 1 base, with 10 bases between them. There are 13 residues in the CDR3. Written as DNA, the CDR3 is TGTGCCAGTACTAAGGACAGGAACACTGAAGCTTTCTTT. Residues: CASTKDRNTEAFF.

This clone came up once. The gene calls are TRBV7-2 and TRBJ1-4; D is undetermined. Per the germline V gene, CDR1 is SGHTA and CDR2 is FQGNSA. The V and J ends lost 4 bases and 8 bases respectively, with 14 bases between them. The CDR3 spans 14 residues. The CDR3: CASSSRRDREKLFF. The DNA of the CDR3 is TGTGCCAGCAGCTCCCGACGGGATCGCGAAAAACTGTTTTTT.

CDR3 sequence (DNA): TGTGCCAGCAGTTTATCATCCGGGACAGGGACCTACGAGCAGTACTTC. Its translation is CASSLSSGTGTYEQYF. This chain uses TRBV27 with TRBJ2-7; 9 bases fit TRBD1. Germline-derived CDR1 and CDR2 are MNHEY and SMNVEV (reference sequence). The ends lost 0 bases at V and 2 bases at J; junction bases unmatched: 5. The CDR3 runs 16 residues.

This chain joins TRBV7-3 and TRBJ2-3; 10 nucleotides line up with TRBD1. There are 17 residues in the CDR3. Germline CDR1 is SGHTA and CDR2 is FQGTGA. V shed 5 bases, J shed 1 base, and the junction held 9 bases outside the gene matches. The CDR3 coding sequence is TGTGCCAGCAGCCTGGCGCCCGGGACAGGGGGCACAGATACGCAGTATTTT. Translation: CASSLAPGTGGTDTQYF. The whole variable domain, filled in from reference TRBV7-3 and TRBJ2-3, reads GAGVSQTPSNKVTEKGKYVELRCDPISGHTALYWYRQSLGQGPEFLIYFQGTGAADDSGLPNDRFFAVRPEGSVSTLKIQRTERGDSAVYLCASSLAPGTGGTDTQYFGPGTRLTVL.

The rearrangement joins TRBV11-3 to TRBJ2-7, with 7 bases aligning to TRBD2. V shed 8 bases, J shed 5 bases, and the junction held 3 bases outside the gene matches. This CDR3 is 11 amino acids long. CDR1 and CDR2 from the germline V gene are SGHNT and YENEEA. The CDR3 nucleotides read TGTGCCAGCGGGAGGGCCCACGAGCAGTACTTC. The encoded protein is CASGRAHEQYF.

The chain couples TRBV9 to TRBJ2-3, with TRBD2 as a possible D gene (5 bases). V was shortened by 3 bases and J by 4 bases, with 9 bases between the two germline ends. CDR1 is SGDLS and CDR2 is YYNGEE in the germline V gene. This CDR3 comprises 13 residues. The CDR3 bases are TGTGCCAGCAGCGGATACGGGGCAGATACGCAGTATTTT. The encoded protein is CASSGYGADTQYF.

The rearrangement joins TRBV28 to TRBJ2-7, with 7 bases fitting TRBD1. Germline V lookup: CDR1 MDHEN, CDR2 SYDVKM. Germline trimming cut 4 bases from V and 3 bases from J; bases unmatched to any gene: 6. The CDR3 loop spans 14 amino acids. The CDR3 loop reads CASSSTGTVYEQYF. The CDR3, as DNA: TGTGCCAGCAGTTCCACCGGGACAGTCTACGAGCAGTACTTC.

The J gene is TRBJ2-7, the V gene TRBV13, with D unclear. The CDR3 spans 14 residues. Deletions cut 5 bases from V and 4 bases from J, with 15 bases between. Germline CDR1 reads PRHDT; CDR2 reads FYEKMQ (reference sequence). The CDR3 is CASSGRSGAYEQYF. CDR3 DNA sequence: TGTGCCAGCAGCGGTCGATCCGGAGCGTACGAGCAGTACTTC.

This clone is a singleton in its sample. The V gene is TRBV9, the J gene TRBJ2-1; D is perhaps TRBD1 (5 bases). V dropped 3 bases and J dropped 10 bases, with 11 bases sitting between them. The CDR3 runs 12 residues. Germline CDR1 SGDLS, CDR2 YYNGEE. CDR3 residues: CASSAQKGEQFF. CDR3 coding DNA: TGTGCCAGCAGCGCCCAGAAGGGGGAGCAGTTCTTC.

This rearrangement joins TRBV7-2 to TRBJ2-1; 12 bases match TRBD2. Germline-derived CDR1 and CDR2 are SGHTA and FQGNSA. With V trimmed by 1 base and J by 8 bases, 12 bases remained unmatched. The CDR3 contains 18 residues. For the CDR3, the DNA is TGTGCCAGCAGCTTAGATCCGCTAGCGGGAGGGCCGGCCTATGAGCAGTTCTTC. Protein: CASSLDPLAGGPAYEQFF. The full variable domain, with the rest looked up from reference TRBV7-2 and TRBJ2-1, is GAGVSQSPSNKVTEKGKDVELRCDPISGHTALYWYRQSLGQGLEFLIYFQGNSAPDKSGLPSDRFSAERTGGSVSTLTIQRTQQEDSAVYLCASSLDPLAGGPAYEQFFGPGTRLTVL.

This rearrangement joins TRBV6-1 to TRBJ1-5, with D perhaps matching TRBD1 (5 bases). CDR3 length: 14 amino acids. Germline values: CDR1 MNHNS, CDR2 SASEGT. Trimming removed 6 bases at V and 2 bases at J, with 11 bases between. CDR3 protein: CASRVDRGNQPQHF. The CDR3 nucleotides are TGTGCCAGCAGGGTCGACAGAGGCAATCAGCCCCAGCATTTT.

The rearrangement joins TRBV5-1 to TRBJ2-5; TRBD1 aligns across 7 bases. This CDR3 has 14 amino acids. The junction had 2 bases not matched to a gene; V was cut back by 0 bases and J by 3 bases. In germline, CDR1 is SGHRS, CDR2 YFSETQ. CDR3 sequence reads: CASSLDTGEETQYF. The CDR3 coding sequence is TGCGCCAGCAGCTTGGACACAGGGGAAGAGACCCAGTACTTC.

This clone was picked up a small number of times. The chain has TRBV27 and TRBJ2-7; 11 bases fit TRBD2. The V segment lost 5 bases and the J segment 4 bases; nucleotides outside the gene matches: 4. Per germline, CDR1 MNHEY and CDR2 SMNVEV (reference sequence). This CDR3 has 14 amino acids. The CDR3 DNA is TGTGCCAGCAGTGGGGGACTAGCGGATTACGAGCAGTACTTC. This encodes CASSGGLADYEQYF.

The rearrangement links TRBV19 to TRBJ2-1; 12 bases are shared with TRBD2. Per the germline V gene, CDR1 is LNHDA and CDR2 is SQIVND (reference sequence). The CDR3 has 19 amino acids. Trimming cost V 5 bases and J 9 bases; bases outside gene matches: 20. In DNA form, the CDR3 reads TGTGCCAGTAGTGGGGCCGGGACTAGCGGGTTTTTTACGGTACTTGAGCAGTTCTTC. Translated, it gives CASSGAGTSGFFTVLEQFF.

The J gene is TRBJ1-2, the V gene TRBV20-1; unclear D gene. Germline CDR1 reads DFQATT; CDR2 reads SNEGSKA (reference sequence). The CDR3 totals 11 residues. The CDR3 loop is CSSVGDHGYTF. DNA of the CDR3: TGCAGCTCCGTCGGGGATCATGGCTACACCTTC.

This chain uses TRBV14 with TRBJ2-5; D remains unclear. V lost 4 bases and J lost 1, with 13 bases in between. The CDR3 is 15 residues long. The V gene's germline CDR1 is SGHDN and CDR2 FVKESK. DNA of the CDR3: TGTGCCAGCAGCCCTTATGGTGGCAGCCAAGAGACCCAGTACTTC. Encoded protein: CASSPYGGSQETQYF.

This clone was seen once. The chain couples TRBV18 to TRBJ2-1, with D unclear. Looked up from germline, CDR1 is KGHSH and CDR2 is LQKENI. V was pared by 6 bases and J by 0 bases, with 12 bases between. The CDR3 length is 15 residues. This CDR3 reads CASSGVESSYNEQFF. Here the CDR3 DNA reads TGTGCCAGCTCCGGAGTCGAGAGCTCCTACAATGAGCAGTTCTTC. The full variable domain, completed using reference TRBV18 and TRBJ2-1, is NAGVMQNPRHLVRRRGQEARLRCSPMKGHSHVYWYRQLPEEGLKFMVYLQKENIIDESGMPKERFSAEFPKEGPSILRIQQVVRGDSAAYFCASSGVESSYNEQFFGPGTRLTVL.

The chain employs TRBV11-2 and TRBJ2-7; 7 bases fit TRBD2. CDR3 size: 18 residues. Germline-derived CDR1 and CDR2 are SGHAT and FQNNGV. Trimming took 3 bases from V and 0 from J; bases not matched to a gene: 14. DNA of the CDR3: TGTGCCAGCAGCTTCCTCCTAGGCGGAGCGGGGCTCTCCTACGAGCAGTACTTC. Its translation: CASSFLLGGAGLSYEQYF.

The genes are TRBV23-1 and TRBJ1-4, with 9 bases fitting TRBD1. TRBV23-1 is placed among ORFs of uncertain function. CDR3 length equals 15 residues. Trimming removed 3 bases from V and 8 bases from J; junction bases left unmatched: 7. The CDR3 region has the DNA TGCGCCAGCAGTCACAAACAGGGGGCGAGCGAAAAACTGTTTTTT. Translated, it gives CASSHKQGASEKLFF.

CDR3 nucleotide sequence: TGTGCCAGCTTGGGGTTTGGCGGGAGATCAGAGACCCAGTACTTC. Translation: CASLGFGGRSETQYF. The gene calls are TRBV2 and TRBJ2-5, with 7 bases identical to TRBD2. The trim removed 8 bases at V and 4 bases at J, leaving 13 bases unmatched. CDR1 is SNHLY, CDR2 FYNNEI, per germline. The CDR3 spans 15 residues.